These 3 T cell receptor beta chains were all obtained from the same sample, sequenced in a study of cytomegalovirus exposure and HLA in healthy donors. Researchers ran the PCR with 60 Vbeta and 13 Jbeta primers. Repertoires were generated with immunoSEQ multiplex PCR, while TCRdb's copy carries only in-frame clones and drops some. The top ten hold over 2.5% of the sample, which has about 160,000 clones, approximately 74% seen once. What was sequenced was PBMCs. All receptors derive from a woman in her twenties or thirties in good health and CMV-seronegative.

This chain joins TRBV28 and TRBJ1-1, with 8 bases that match TRBD1. The J segment lost 4 bases and the V segment lost 1 base, leaving 2 bases of the junction unmatched. This CDR3 spans 14 amino acids. In germline, CDR1 is MDHEN, CDR2 SYDVKM. The CDR3 nucleotides are TGTGCCAGCAGTTTATCTACAGGGGGCACTGAAGCTTTCTTT. It yields the protein CASSLSTGGTEAFF.

V usage is TRBV30 and J usage is TRBJ2-3; D gene unclear. The V and J ends lost 2 bases and 4 bases respectively, with 4 bases between them. From germline, CDR1 is GTSNPN and CDR2 SVGIG (reference sequence). The CDR3 covers 11 residues. The CDR3 reads CAWSYADTQYF. As DNA, the CDR3 is TGTGCCTGGAGTTATGCAGATACGCAGTATTTT.

This clone was observed a few times. V usage is TRBV19 and J usage is TRBJ1-5; unclear D gene. The V end was cut by 10 bases, the J end by 0 bases, with 16 bases between. This CDR3 is built from 15 residues. Germline V gives CDR1 LNHDA, CDR2 SQIVND (reference sequence). For the CDR3, the DNA is TGTGCCACTGCGGCGAGCGTGCATAGCAATCAGCCCCAGCATTTT. Amino acid sequence: CATAASVHSNQPQHF.